The 9 T cell receptor beta chains given below trace back to one sample, sequenced in a study of T cell repertoires in cytomegalovirus infection. TCRdb used MiXCR to reprocess the reads, holding one entry per CDR3 protein. The table lists roughly 500,000 distinct CDR3 sequences, 33% of them singletons. These receptors' targets are unknown. The sample here was cultured PBMCs, taken from culture after CMV antigen stimulation. Receptor source: a human donor in good health (CMV status not recorded). Some clones in this sample may be carry-over from other donors' samples.

The rearrangement links TRBV7-3 to TRBJ2-2; 10 positions agree with TRBD2. Germline trimming cut 2 bases from V and 7 bases from J; bases unmatched to any gene: 16. Germline CDR1 reads SGHTA; CDR2 reads FQGTGA. The length of the CDR3 is 19 residues. In DNA, the CDR3 is TGTGCCAGCAGCTTAGGGAGCGGGAGGGCCGGTTCTACCATCGGGGAGCTGTTTTTT. This sequence encodes CASSLGSGRAGSTIGELFF. Full variable domain (rest looked up from reference TRBV7-3 and TRBJ2-2): GAGVSQTPSNKVTEKGKYVELRCDPISGHTALYWYRQSLGQGPEFLIYFQGTGAADDSGLPNDRFFAVRPEGSVSTLKIQRTERGDSAVYLCASSLGSGRAGSTIGELFFGEGSRLTVL.

Here the CDR3 DNA reads TGCAGTGCACCCCGGAGAGGGTACCACGAGCAGTACGTC. Its translation: CSAPRRGYHEQYV. The V gene is TRBV20-1, the J gene TRBJ2-7; possibly TRBD2 for D (5 bases). Per germline, CDR1 DFQATT and CDR2 SNEGSKA (reference sequence). V lost 6 bases, J lost 5 bases, and 17 bases lay in between. The CDR3 is 13 amino acids.

DNA of the CDR3: TGTGCCAGTAGAGGACAGGCGGACTATGGCTACACCTTC. It is translated as CASRGQADYGYTF. The rearrangement uses TRBV19 and TRBJ1-2, with 7 bases identical to TRBD1. The CDR3 is 13 amino acids. Trimming took 6 bases from V and 3 from J; bases not matched to a gene: 4. CDR1 and CDR2 (germline): LNHDA, SQIVND (reference sequence).

V usage is TRBV20-1 and J usage is TRBJ2-1; 14 bases are shared with TRBD2. The CDR3 is made up of 15 amino acids. With 3 bases clipped from V and 6 bases from J, the junction kept 4 bases outside the gene matches. Germline loops: CDR1 DFQATT, CDR2 SNEGSKA (reference sequence). This chain's CDR3 is CSARGGLAGGNEQFF. The DNA of the CDR3 is TGCAGTGCTAGGGGCGGACTAGCGGGAGGCAATGAGCAGTTCTTC.

This clonotype was seen only a few times. CDR3 sequence: CASSLHGGGTEAFF. In DNA form, the CDR3 reads TGTGCCAGCAGCTTGCACGGAGGGGGCACTGAAGCTTTCTTT. The chain is built from TRBV5-4 and TRBJ1-1, with a possible D match to TRBD1 (6 bases). With 1 base removed from V and 4 bases from J, the gap between germline ends came to 11 bases. The CDR3 is 14 amino acids. Per the germline V gene, CDR1 is SGHNT and CDR2 is YYREEE (reference sequence). The variable domain in full, completed from reference TRBV5-4 and TRBJ1-1, reads ETGVTQSPTHLIKTRGQQVTLRCSSQSGHNTVSWYQQALGQGPQFIFQYYREEENGRGNFPPRFSGLQFPNYSSELNVNALELDDSALYLCASSLHGGGTEAFFGQGTRLTVV.

The V call is TRBV7-9, the J call TRBJ2-1, with 8 positions matching TRBD2. J was trimmed by 8 bases and V by 1 base; bases with no gene match: 13. The CDR3 contains 17 residues. Germline V CDR1 and CDR2: SEHNR, FQNEAQ (reference sequence). The CDR3 sequence is CASSLVVSAGGGDEQFF. In nucleotides, the CDR3 is TGTGCCAGCAGCTTAGTCGTATCTGCGGGAGGCGGCGATGAGCAGTTCTTC.

This clonotype came up once. This chain joins TRBV6-2 or TRBV6-3 and TRBJ1-5, with 12 bases identical to TRBD1. This CDR3 is built from 19 residues. Per germline, CDR1 MNHEY and CDR2 SVGEGT. J was trimmed by 6 bases and V by 9 bases; bases with no gene match: 21. The CDR3 nucleotides read TGTGCCAGAAGTCAGCCTAAAAGCCGGGACAGGGGGCCCCGTCAGCCCCAGCATTTT. Its protein is CARSQPKSRDRGPRQPQHF.

The CDR3 protein is CASGEVHQPQHF. The CDR3 coding sequence is TGTGCCAGCGGGGAAGTGCATCAGCCCCAGCATTTT. V and J are TRBV2 and TRBJ1-5, with D hard to call. Germline V gene data show CDR1 as SNHLY and CDR2 as FYNNEI. Trimming removed 8 bases at V and 5 bases at J, with 10 bases between. The CDR3 spans 12 residues.

J is TRBJ2-2 and V is TRBV11-3; D is perhaps TRBD1 (5 bases). CDR3 length equals 17 residues. Germline V gene lookup returns CDR1 SGHNT and CDR2 YENEEA. The V and J ends lost 3 bases and 6 bases respectively, with 20 bases between them. CDR3: CASSFPARVVGAGELFF. The CDR3 nucleotides are TGTGCCAGCAGCTTCCCGGCCAGGGTCGTAGGCGCCGGGGAGCTGTTTTTT.